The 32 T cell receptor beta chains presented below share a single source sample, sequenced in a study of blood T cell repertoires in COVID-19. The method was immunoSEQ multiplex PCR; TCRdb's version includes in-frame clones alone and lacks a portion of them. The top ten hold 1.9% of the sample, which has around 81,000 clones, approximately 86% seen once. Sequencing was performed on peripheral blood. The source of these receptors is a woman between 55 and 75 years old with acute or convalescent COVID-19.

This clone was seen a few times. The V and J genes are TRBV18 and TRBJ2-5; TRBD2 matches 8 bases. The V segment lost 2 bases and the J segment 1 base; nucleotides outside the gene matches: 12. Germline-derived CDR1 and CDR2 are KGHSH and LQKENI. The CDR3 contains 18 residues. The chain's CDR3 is CASSPNGGGLGAQETQYF. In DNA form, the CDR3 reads TGTGCCAGCTCACCAAACGGCGGGGGGCTAGGGGCCCAAGAGACCCAGTACTTC.

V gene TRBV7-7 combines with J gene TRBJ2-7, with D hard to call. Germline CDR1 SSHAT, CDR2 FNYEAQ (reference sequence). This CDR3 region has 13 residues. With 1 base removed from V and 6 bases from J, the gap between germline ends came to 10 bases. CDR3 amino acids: CASSLVLVTEQYF. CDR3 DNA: TGTGCCAGCAGCTTAGTTTTAGTCACCGAGCAGTACTTC.

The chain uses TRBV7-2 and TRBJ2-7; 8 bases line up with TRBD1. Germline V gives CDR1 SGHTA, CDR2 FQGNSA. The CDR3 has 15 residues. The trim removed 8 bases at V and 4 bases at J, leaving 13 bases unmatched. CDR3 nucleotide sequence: TGTGCCAGCGCTCCGCTGCGTCAGGGGGCTTACGAGCAGTACTTC. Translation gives CASAPLRQGAYEQYF. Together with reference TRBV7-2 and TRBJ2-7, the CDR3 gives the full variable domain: GAGVSQSPSNKVTEKGKDVELRCDPISGHTALYWYRQSLGQGLEFLIYFQGNSAPDKSGLPSDRFSAERTGGSVSTLTIQRTQQEDSAVYLCASAPLRQGAYEQYFGPGTRLTVT.

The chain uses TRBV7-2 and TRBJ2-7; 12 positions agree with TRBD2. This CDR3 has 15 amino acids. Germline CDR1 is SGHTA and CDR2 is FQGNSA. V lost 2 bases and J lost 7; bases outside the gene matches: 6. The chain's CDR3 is CASSLRLAGAAEQYF. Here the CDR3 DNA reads TGTGCCAGCAGCTTACGACTAGCGGGAGCAGCGGAGCAGTACTTC.

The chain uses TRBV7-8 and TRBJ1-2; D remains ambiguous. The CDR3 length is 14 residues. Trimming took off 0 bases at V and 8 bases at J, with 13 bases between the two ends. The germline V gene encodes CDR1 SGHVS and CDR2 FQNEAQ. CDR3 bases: TGTGCCAGCAGCTTAGCGCCGGGAGGGAGCGGCTACACCTTC. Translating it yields CASSLAPGGSGYTF.

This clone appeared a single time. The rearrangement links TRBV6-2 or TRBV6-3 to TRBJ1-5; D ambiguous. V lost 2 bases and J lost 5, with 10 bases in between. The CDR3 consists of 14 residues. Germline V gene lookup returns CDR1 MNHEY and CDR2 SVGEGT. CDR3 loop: CASSYGSVYQPQHF. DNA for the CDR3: TGTGCCAGCAGTTACGGGAGCGTATATCAGCCCCAGCATTTT.

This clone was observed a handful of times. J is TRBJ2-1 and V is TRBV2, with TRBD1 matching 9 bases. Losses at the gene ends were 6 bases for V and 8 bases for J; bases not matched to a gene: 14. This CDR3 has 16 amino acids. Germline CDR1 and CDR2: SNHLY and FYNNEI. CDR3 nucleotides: TGTGCCAGCAGCGGTAGGGGACAGGGCGGCTTGGATGAGCAGTTCTTC. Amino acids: CASSGRGQGGLDEQFF.

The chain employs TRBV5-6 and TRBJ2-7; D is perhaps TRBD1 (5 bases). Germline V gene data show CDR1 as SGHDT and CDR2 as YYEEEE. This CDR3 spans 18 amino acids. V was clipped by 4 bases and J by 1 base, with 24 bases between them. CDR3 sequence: CASSPTNFDSRSSYEQYF. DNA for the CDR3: TGTGCCAGCAGCCCTACTAACTTCGACAGCCGAAGTTCCTACGAGCAGTACTTC.

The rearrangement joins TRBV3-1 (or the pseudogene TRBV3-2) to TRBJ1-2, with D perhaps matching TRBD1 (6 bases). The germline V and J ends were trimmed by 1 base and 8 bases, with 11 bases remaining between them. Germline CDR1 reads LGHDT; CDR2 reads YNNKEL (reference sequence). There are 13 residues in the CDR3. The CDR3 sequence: CASSQVTGGGYTF. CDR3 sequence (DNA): TGTGCCAGCAGCCAAGTGACAGGAGGAGGCTACACCTTC.

CDR3 sequence: CASSRGTGRGNTIYF. CDR3 in DNA: TGTGCCAGCTCAAGAGGGACAGGAAGGGGAAACACCATATATTTT. The chain carries TRBV18 and TRBJ1-3, with 8 bases fitting TRBD1. The J segment lost 4 bases and the V segment lost 5 bases, leaving 7 bases of the junction unmatched. Germline V CDR1 and CDR2: KGHSH, LQKENI. The CDR3 loop spans 15 amino acids.

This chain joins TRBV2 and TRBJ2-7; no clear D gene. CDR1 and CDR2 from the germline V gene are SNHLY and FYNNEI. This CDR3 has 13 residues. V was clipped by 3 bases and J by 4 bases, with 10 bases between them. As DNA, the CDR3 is TGTGCCAGCAGTGAGTTTCTGGCTTACGAGCAGTACTTC. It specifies CASSEFLAYEQYF.

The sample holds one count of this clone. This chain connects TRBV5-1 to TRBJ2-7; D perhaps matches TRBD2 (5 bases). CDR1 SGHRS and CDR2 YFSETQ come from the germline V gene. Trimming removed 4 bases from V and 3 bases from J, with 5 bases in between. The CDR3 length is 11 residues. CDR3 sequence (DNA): TGCGCCAGCAGCGCGGGCTACGAGCAGTACTTC. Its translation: CASSAGYEQYF. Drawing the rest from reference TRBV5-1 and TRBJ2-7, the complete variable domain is KAGVTQTPRYLIKTRGQQVTLSCSPISGHRSVSWYQQTPGQGLQFLFEYFSETQRNKGNFPGRFSGRQFSNSRSEMNVSTLELGDSALYLCASSAGYEQYFGPGTRLTVT.

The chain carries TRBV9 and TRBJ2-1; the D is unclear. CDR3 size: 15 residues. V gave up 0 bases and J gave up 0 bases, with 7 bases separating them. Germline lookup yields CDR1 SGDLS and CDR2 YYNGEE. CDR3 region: CASSVDLSSYNEQFF. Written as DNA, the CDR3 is TGTGCCAGCAGCGTAGACCTAAGCTCCTACAATGAGCAGTTCTTC.

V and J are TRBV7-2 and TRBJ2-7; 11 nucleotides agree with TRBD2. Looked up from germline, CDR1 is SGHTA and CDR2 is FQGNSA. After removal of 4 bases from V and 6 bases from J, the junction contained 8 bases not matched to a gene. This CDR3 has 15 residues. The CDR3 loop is CASSWIAGGPGEQYF. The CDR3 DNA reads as TGTGCCAGCAGCTGGATAGCGGGAGGGCCCGGCGAGCAGTACTTC.

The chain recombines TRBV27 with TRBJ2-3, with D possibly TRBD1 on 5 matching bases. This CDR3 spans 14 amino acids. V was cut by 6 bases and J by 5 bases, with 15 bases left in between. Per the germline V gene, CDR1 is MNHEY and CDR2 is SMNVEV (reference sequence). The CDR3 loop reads CASSLLGAGDTQYF. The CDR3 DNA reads TGTGCCAGCAGCCTTCTAGGGGCTGGAGATACGCAGTATTTT.

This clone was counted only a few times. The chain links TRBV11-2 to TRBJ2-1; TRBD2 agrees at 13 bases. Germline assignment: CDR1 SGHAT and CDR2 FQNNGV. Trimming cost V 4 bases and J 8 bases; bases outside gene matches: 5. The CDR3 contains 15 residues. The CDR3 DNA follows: TGTGCCAGCAGCTCAAGGACTAGCGGGAGACATGAGCAGTTCTTC. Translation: CASSSRTSGRHEQFF.

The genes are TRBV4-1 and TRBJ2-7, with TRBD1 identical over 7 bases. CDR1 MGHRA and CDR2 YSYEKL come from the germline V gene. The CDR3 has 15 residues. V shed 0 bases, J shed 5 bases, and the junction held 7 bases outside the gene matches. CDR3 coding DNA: TGCGCCAGCAGCCAAGATTTTGACAGGGCGAACGAGCAGTACTTC. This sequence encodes CASSQDFDRANEQYF.

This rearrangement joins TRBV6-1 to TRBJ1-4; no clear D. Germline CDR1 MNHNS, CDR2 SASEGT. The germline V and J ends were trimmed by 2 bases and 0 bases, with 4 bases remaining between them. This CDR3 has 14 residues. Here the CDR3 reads CASSEPATNEKLFF. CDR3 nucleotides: TGTGCCAGCAGTGAACCTGCAACTAATGAAAAACTGTTTTTT.

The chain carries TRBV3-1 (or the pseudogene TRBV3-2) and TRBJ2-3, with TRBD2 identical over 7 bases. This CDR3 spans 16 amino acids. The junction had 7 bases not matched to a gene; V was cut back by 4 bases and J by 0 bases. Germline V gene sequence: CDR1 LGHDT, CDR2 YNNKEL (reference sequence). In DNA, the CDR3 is TGTGCCAGCAGCCGACTTCACGGGGGGAGCACAGATACGCAGTATTTT. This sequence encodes CASSRLHGGSTDTQYF.

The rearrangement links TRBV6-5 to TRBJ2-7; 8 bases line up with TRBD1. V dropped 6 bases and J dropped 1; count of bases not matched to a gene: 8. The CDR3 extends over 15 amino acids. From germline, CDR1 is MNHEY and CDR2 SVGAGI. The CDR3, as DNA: TGTGCCAGCAGGAAGGGACAGGACCTTTCCTACGAGCAGTACTTC. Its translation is CASRKGQDLSYEQYF.

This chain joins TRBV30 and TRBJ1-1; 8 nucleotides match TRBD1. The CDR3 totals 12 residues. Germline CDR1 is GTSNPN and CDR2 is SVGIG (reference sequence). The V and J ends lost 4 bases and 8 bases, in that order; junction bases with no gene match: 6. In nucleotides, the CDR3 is TGTGCCTGGAATACAGGGGGATCGGAAGCTTTCTTT. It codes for CAWNTGGSEAFF.

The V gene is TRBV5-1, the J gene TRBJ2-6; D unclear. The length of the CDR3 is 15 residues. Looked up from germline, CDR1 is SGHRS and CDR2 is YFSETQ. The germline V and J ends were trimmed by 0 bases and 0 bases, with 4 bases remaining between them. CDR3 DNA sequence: TGCGCCAGCAGCTTGGAGCACTCTGGGGCCAACGTCCTGACTTTC. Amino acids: CASSLEHSGANVLTF.

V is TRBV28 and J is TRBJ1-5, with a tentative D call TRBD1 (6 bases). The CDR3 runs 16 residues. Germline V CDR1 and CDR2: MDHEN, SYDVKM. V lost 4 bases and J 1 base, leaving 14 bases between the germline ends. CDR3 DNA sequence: TGTGCCAGCAGTTCTCTTACAGGGATCAGCAATCAGCCCCAGCATTTT. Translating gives CASSSLTGISNQPQHF.

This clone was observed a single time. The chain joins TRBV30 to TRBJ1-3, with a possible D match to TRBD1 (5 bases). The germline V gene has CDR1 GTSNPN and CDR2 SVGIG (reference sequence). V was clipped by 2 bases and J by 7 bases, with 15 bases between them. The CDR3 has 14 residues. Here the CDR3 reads CAWSSWAGWNTIYF. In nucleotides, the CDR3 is TGTGCCTGGAGTTCTTGGGCAGGGTGGAACACCATATATTTT.

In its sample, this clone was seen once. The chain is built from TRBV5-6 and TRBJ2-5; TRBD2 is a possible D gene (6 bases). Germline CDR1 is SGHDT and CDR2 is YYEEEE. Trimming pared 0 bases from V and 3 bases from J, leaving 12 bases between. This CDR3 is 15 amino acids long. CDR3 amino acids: CASSLGGVGEETQYF. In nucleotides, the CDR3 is TGTGCCAGCAGCTTGGGGGGGGTCGGAGAAGAGACCCAGTACTTC.

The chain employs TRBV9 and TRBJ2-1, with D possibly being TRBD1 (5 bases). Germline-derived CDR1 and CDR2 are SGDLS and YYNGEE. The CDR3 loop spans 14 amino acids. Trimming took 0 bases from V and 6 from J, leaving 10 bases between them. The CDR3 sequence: CASSVGLRANEQFF. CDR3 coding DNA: TGTGCCAGCAGCGTAGGACTCAGGGCCAATGAGCAGTTCTTC.

CDR3: CASIGLAGGVSYNEQFF. The CDR3 DNA is TGTGCCAGCATCGGACTAGCGGGAGGAGTCTCCTACAATGAGCAGTTCTTC. V is TRBV28 and J is TRBJ2-1, with 14 bases fitting TRBD2. This CDR3 spans 17 amino acids. Germline V CDR1 and CDR2: MDHEN, SYDVKM. V was pared by 7 bases and J by 0 bases, with 5 bases of the junction left unmatched.

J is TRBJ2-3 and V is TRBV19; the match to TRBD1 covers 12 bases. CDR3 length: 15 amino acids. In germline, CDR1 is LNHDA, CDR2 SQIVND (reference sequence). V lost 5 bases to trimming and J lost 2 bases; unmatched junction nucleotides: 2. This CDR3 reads CASSSGQGATDTQYF. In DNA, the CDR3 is TGTGCCAGTAGTTCGGGACAGGGGGCCACAGATACGCAGTATTTT.

As DNA, the CDR3 is TGTGCCAGCAGCCCTCCGGGAACTCCTATCGGCTACGAGCAGTACTTC. This translates into CASSPPGTPIGYEQYF. This chain links TRBV7-8 with TRBJ2-7; tentatively, D is TRBD2 (5 bases). Germline loops: CDR1 SGHVS, CDR2 FQNEAQ. V lost 5 bases to trimming and J lost 3 bases, with 20 bases between them. The CDR3 sequence is 16 residues long.

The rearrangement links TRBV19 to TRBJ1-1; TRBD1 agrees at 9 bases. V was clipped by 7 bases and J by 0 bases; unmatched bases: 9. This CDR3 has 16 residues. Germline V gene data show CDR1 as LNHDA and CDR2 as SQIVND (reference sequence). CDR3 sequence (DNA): TGTGCCAGTAAAATACAGGGGGCAGAGATGAACACTGAAGCTTTCTTT. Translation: CASKIQGAEMNTEAFF.

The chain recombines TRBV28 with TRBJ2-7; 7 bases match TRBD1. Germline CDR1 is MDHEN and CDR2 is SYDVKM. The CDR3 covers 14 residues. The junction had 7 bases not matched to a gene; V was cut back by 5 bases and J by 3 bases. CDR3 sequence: CASSPHRQGYEQYF. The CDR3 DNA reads TGTGCCAGCAGTCCCCACAGACAGGGCTACGAGCAGTACTTC.

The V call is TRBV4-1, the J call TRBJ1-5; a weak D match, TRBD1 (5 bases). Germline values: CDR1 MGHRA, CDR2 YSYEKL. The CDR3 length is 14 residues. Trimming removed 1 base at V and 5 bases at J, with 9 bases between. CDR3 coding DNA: TGCGCCAGCAGCCAAGTTGGGGGGTATCAGCCCCAGCATTTT. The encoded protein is CASSQVGGYQPQHF.